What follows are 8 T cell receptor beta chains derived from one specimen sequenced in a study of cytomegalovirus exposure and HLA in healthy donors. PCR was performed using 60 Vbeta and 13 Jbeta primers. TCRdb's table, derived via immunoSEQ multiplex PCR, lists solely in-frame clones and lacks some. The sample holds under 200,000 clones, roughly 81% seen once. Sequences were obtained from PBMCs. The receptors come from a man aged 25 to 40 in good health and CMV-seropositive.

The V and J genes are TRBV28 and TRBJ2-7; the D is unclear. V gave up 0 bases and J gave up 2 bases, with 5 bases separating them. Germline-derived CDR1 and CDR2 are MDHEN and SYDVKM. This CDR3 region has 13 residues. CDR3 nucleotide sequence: TGTGCCAGCAGTTTATGGGCAGCCTACGAGCAGTACTTC. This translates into CASSLWAAYEQYF. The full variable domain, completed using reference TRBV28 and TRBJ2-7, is DVKVTQSSRYLVKRTGEKVFLECVQDMDHENMFWYRQDPGLGLRLIYFSYDVKMKEKGDIPEGYSVSREKKERFSLILESASTNQTSMYLCASSLWAAYEQYFGPGTRLTVT.

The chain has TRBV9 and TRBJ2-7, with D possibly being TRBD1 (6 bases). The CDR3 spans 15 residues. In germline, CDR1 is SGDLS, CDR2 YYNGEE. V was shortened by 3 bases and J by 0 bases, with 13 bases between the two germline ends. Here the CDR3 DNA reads TGTGCCAGCAGCGGAGCACAGGGCCTCTCCTACGAGCAGTACTTC. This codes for CASSGAQGLSYEQYF.

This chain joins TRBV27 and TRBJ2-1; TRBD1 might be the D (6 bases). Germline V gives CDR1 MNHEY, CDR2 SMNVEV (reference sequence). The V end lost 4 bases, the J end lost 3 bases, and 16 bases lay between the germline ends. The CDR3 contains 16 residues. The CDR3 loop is CASSSSRGPYYNEQFF. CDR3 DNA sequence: TGTGCCAGCAGTTCAAGCAGGGGTCCCTACTACAATGAGCAGTTCTTC.

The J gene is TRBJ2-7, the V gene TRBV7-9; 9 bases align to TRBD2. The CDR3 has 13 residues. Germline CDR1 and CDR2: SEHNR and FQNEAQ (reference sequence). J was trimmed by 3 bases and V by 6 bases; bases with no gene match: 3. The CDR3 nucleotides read TGTGCCAGCAGTAAAGCGGGAGGCTACGAGCAGTACGTC. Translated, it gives CASSKAGGYEQYV.

CDR3 residues: CASSLDSNTDTQYF. CDR3 in DNA: TGCGCCAGCAGCTTGGACAGCAACACAGATACGCAGTATTTT. The chain links TRBV5-1 to TRBJ2-3; no clear D. V lost 0 bases and J 2 bases, leaving 7 bases between the germline ends. CDR3 length: 14 residues. From germline, CDR1 is SGHRS and CDR2 YFSETQ.

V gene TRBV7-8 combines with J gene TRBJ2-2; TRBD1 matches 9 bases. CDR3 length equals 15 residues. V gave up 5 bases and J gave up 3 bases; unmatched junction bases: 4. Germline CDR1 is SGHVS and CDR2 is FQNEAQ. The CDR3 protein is CASSAGTGYTGELFF. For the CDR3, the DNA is TGTGCCAGCAGCGCGGGGACAGGGTACACCGGGGAGCTGTTTTTT.

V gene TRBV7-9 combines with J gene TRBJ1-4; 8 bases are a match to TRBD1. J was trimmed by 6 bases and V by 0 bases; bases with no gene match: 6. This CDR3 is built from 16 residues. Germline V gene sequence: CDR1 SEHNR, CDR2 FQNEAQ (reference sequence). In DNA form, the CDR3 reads TGTGCCAGCAGCTTAGCCCTCGGACAGGGCCATGAAAAACTGTTTTTT. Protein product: CASSLALGQGHEKLFF.

The CDR3 spells CASSPHMNTEAFF. The DNA for the CDR3 is TGTGCCAGCAGCCCCCACATGAACACTGAAGCTTTCTTT. This chain joins TRBV7-2 and TRBJ1-1; D gene uncertain. The V gene's germline CDR1 is SGHTA and CDR2 FQGNSA. V dropped 5 bases and J dropped 0 bases, with 7 bases sitting between them. The CDR3 is made up of 13 amino acids.